This T cell receptor beta chain derives from a study of T cells in localized non-small cell lung cancer. Notes on the study in general: Heterogeneity remains possible because sequencing was limited to only one tumor region. Median detection of top 100 tumor clones in adjacent lung was about 52 clones. Uninvolved adjacent lung showed peak T cell clonality, exceeding tumor.

This clone was counted only a few times. Its cognate antigen is unknown. The adjacent lung that was sampled lay at least 2 cm from the tumor margin and showed no atypia. Libraries were prepared by immunoSEQ multiplex PCR; TCRdb keeps only in-frame clonotypes and omits some of them. The sample holds roughly 2,700 clones, over 25% seen once. The ends were cut back, 3 bases at V and 0 bases at J, with 9 bases in the middle. Germline CDR1 is SGHNT and CDR2 is YENEEA. The CDR3 length is 15 residues. This sequence joins TRBV11-3 and TRBJ1-5; no reliable D call. The TCR comes from a man aged 40 to 70 with stage I lung adenocarcinoma. The material sequenced was normal lung tissue next to the tumor, taken before any cancer treatment. The CDR3: CASSLDGFSNQPQHF. The CDR3 DNA reads as TGTGCCAGCAGCTTGGATGGGTTTAGCAATCAGCCCCAGCATTTT.